The 22 T cell receptor beta chains below all came from one sample that was sequenced in a study of blood T cell repertoires in COVID-19. TCRdb's table, derived via immunoSEQ multiplex PCR, lists solely in-frame clones and lacks some. The profile shows approximately 170,000 clones, under 85% of them singletons. Material for sequencing was peripheral blood. Receptors originate from a woman in her 70s with COVID-19, enrolled during active disease.

This clone has more than one count but fewer than ten. The rearrangement links TRBV24-1 to TRBJ2-1, with 13 positions matching TRBD2. J gave up 8 bases and V 3 bases, and 6 bases lay outside the gene matches. Germline lookup yields CDR1 KGHDR and CDR2 SFDVKD. The CDR3 is made up of 16 amino acids. The CDR3 nucleotides are TGTGCCACCAGTGATCCTGGGACTAGCGGGACCCATGAGCAGTTCTTC. Translated, it gives CATSDPGTSGTHEQFF.

The rearrangement links TRBV5-4 to TRBJ2-2; TRBD1 matches 9 bases. The CDR3 runs 13 residues. V was clipped by 4 bases and J by 6 bases; unmatched bases: 1. Germline V gives CDR1 SGHNT, CDR2 YYREEE (reference sequence). As DNA, the CDR3 is TGTGCCAGCAGCCACAGGGGGCCCGGGGAGCTGTTTTTT. This translates into CASSHRGPGELFF.

This chain joins TRBV6-5 and TRBJ1-5; D is unresolved. Germline assignment: CDR1 MNHEY and CDR2 SVGAGI. V was pared by 5 bases and J by 0 bases, with 8 bases between. This CDR3 is built from 14 residues. The CDR3 sequence is CASSTAYSNQPQHF. The CDR3, as DNA: TGTGCCAGCAGTACAGCTTATAGCAATCAGCCCCAGCATTTT.

This sequence joins TRBV18 and TRBJ1-4; TRBD1 matches at 8 bases. The CDR3 consists of 16 residues. V was clipped by 5 bases and J by 5 bases; unmatched bases: 10. CDR1 and CDR2 from the germline V gene are KGHSH and LQKENI. The CDR3 DNA follows: TGTGCCAGCTCAGTGAACCAAGGACAGGGAAATGAAAAACTGTTTTTT. Encoded protein: CASSVNQGQGNEKLFF. Full variable domain (outside the CDR3, taken from reference TRBV18 and TRBJ1-4): NAGVMQNPRHLVRRRGQEARLRCSPMKGHSHVYWYRQLPEEGLKFMVYLQKENIIDESGMPKERFSAEFPKEGPSILRIQQVVRGDSAAYFCASSVNQGQGNEKLFFGSGTQLSVL.

This clone was seen a handful of times. V gene TRBV14 combines with J gene TRBJ1-5; D is undetermined. The V gene's germline CDR1 is SGHDN and CDR2 FVKESK. V was trimmed by 4 bases and J by 4 bases, leaving 8 bases between them. This CDR3 contains 13 residues. As DNA, the CDR3 is TGTGCCAGCAGCCTCCGGACTAATCAGCCCCAGCATTTT. Translated: CASSLRTNQPQHF.

The chain uses TRBV5-1 and TRBJ2-4, with 10 bases that match TRBD1. The CDR3 is 18 amino acids. Looked up from germline, CDR1 is SGHRS and CDR2 is YFSETQ. Germline trimming cut 0 bases from V and 0 bases from J; bases unmatched to any gene: 6. CDR3 sequence: CASSLEGQGYIAKNIQYF. Written as DNA, the CDR3 is TGCGCCAGCAGCTTGGAGGGACAGGGGTATATAGCCAAAAACATTCAGTACTTC.

The V call is TRBV6-5, the J call TRBJ2-1, with TRBD2 identical over 11 bases. The germline gives CDR1 MNHEY, CDR2 SVGAGI. Unmatched junction bases numbered 9, after V lost 6 bases and J lost 8 bases. The CDR3 is made up of 15 amino acids. The CDR3 nucleotides read TGTGCCAGCAGCGCCGGACTAGCGGGTGGCGATGAGCAGTTCTTC. It specifies CASSAGLAGGDEQFF.

This clone was seen more than once but under ten times. The chain uses TRBV9 and TRBJ2-7, with 8 nucleotides matching TRBD2. The CDR3 extends over 15 amino acids. V lost 1 base, J lost 5 bases, and 8 bases stayed unmatched. CDR1 and CDR2 (germline): SGDLS, YYNGEE. The DNA for the CDR3 is TGTGCCAGCAGCGTACTCCCGGGAGGGACCCACGAGCAGTACTTC. Translating it yields CASSVLPGGTHEQYF.

This chain connects TRBV29-1 to TRBJ2-3; TRBD2 matches 10 bases. CDR3 size: 14 residues. Trimming cost V 6 bases and J 1 base; bases outside gene matches: 4. Germline V gene data show CDR1 as SQVTM and CDR2 as ANQGSEA. The DNA for the CDR3 is TGCAGCGTGGCCGGGACTAGCGGCACAGATACGCAGTATTTT. Protein product: CSVAGTSGTDTQYF.

The rearrangement joins TRBV3-1 (or the pseudogene TRBV3-2) to TRBJ1-3; TRBD1 aligns across 8 bases. J gave up 6 bases and V 5 bases, and 6 bases lay outside the gene matches. Germline V gene lookup returns CDR1 LGHDT and CDR2 YNNKEL (reference sequence). The CDR3 extends over 14 amino acids. This chain's CDR3 is CASSDGTGENTIYF. The CDR3 DNA reads as TGTGCCAGCAGCGACGGGACAGGCGAAAACACCATATATTTT.

The chain is built from TRBV7-2 and TRBJ2-2, with D perhaps matching TRBD2 (6 bases). This CDR3 has 16 amino acids. Trimming shortened V by 2 bases and J by 7 bases, and 17 bases separated the two germline ends. Germline CDR1 is SGHTA and CDR2 is FQGNSA. Written as DNA, the CDR3 is TGTGCCAGCAGCTTAAGGGCTAGCGTGAGGGGCGGGGAGCTGTTTTTT. Protein product: CASSLRASVRGGELFF.

V gene TRBV7-9 combines with J gene TRBJ1-5, with D perhaps TRBD1 (6 bases). Trimming cost V 5 bases and J 9 bases, with 17 bases left between them. Germline CDR1 is SEHNR and CDR2 is FQNEAQ (reference sequence). The CDR3 covers 14 residues. The CDR3 DNA is TGTGCCAGCAGCCCCCGGGGAAGGGGGACGCCCCAGCATTTT. Translation gives CASSPRGRGTPQHF.

The chain couples TRBV30 to TRBJ1-2; D is ambiguous. V was shortened by 1 base and J by 4 bases, with 7 bases between the two germline ends. The V gene's germline CDR1 is GTSNPN and CDR2 SVGIG (reference sequence). The CDR3 has 12 residues. The DNA of the CDR3 is TGTGCCTGGAGTGGCGGTTCCTATGGCTACACCTTC. Translating it yields CAWSGGSYGYTF. Full variable domain (outside the CDR3, taken from reference TRBV30 and TRBJ1-2): SQTIHQWPATLVQPVGSPLSLECTVEGTSNPNLYWYRQAAGRGLQLLFYSVGIGQISSEVPQNLSASRPQDRQFILSSKKLLLSDSGFYLCAWSGGSYGYTFGSGTRLTVV.

The genes are TRBV19 and TRBJ1-2; the D is unclear. CDR1 LNHDA and CDR2 SQIVND come from the germline V gene (reference sequence). Trimming removed 6 bases at V and 5 bases at J, with 19 bases between. The CDR3 totals 15 residues. CDR3 nucleotides: TGTGCCAGTAGCCTCGAAGGTTCGCCGACTTATGGCTACACCTTC. This translates into CASSLEGSPTYGYTF.

The chain has TRBV5-1 and TRBJ1-1; tentative D call: TRBD1 (6 bases). This CDR3 spans 15 amino acids. Between the trimmed V and J ends, which lost 0 bases and 2 bases, there was a span of 11 bases. Germline V gene lookup returns CDR1 SGHRS and CDR2 YFSETQ. The CDR3 reads CASSLAGRGNTEAFF. In DNA form, the CDR3 reads TGCGCCAGCAGCTTGGCTGGCAGGGGTAACACTGAAGCTTTCTTT.

The V and J genes are TRBV28 and TRBJ1-5; D unresolved. This CDR3 has 12 residues. V dropped 2 bases and J dropped 9 bases, with 8 bases sitting between them. From germline, CDR1 is MDHEN and CDR2 SYDVKM. The CDR3: CASSLMRSPQHF. For the CDR3, the DNA is TGTGCCAGCAGTTTAATGAGGTCGCCCCAGCATTTT.

The chain employs TRBV28 and TRBJ2-2; TRBD2 matches 10 bases. Germline CDR1 is MDHEN and CDR2 is SYDVKM. Germline trimming cut 3 bases from V and 2 bases from J; bases unmatched to any gene: 3. The CDR3 has 16 residues. CDR3 residues: CASSFSGRVNTGELFF. CDR3 nucleotides: TGTGCCAGCAGTTTCAGCGGGAGGGTAAACACCGGGGAGCTGTTTTTT.

This sequence joins TRBV18 and TRBJ2-7, with 10 bases fitting TRBD1. Germline assignment: CDR1 KGHSH and CDR2 LQKENI. V was pared by 6 bases and J by 1 base, with 6 bases of the junction left unmatched. The CDR3 sequence is 15 residues long. The CDR3 sequence is CASSLDRGRSYEQYF. The CDR3 DNA reads as TGTGCCAGCTCGCTAGACAGGGGGCGATCCTACGAGCAGTACTTC.

The CDR3 here is CASSVGRREETQYF. The CDR3 DNA follows: TGTGCCAGCAGCGTAGGCAGGCGAGAAGAGACCCAGTACTTC. This chain links TRBV9 with TRBJ2-5; unclear D gene. The CDR3 runs to 14 residues. Germline V gene data show CDR1 as SGDLS and CDR2 as YYNGEE. Trimming removed 0 bases at V and 3 bases at J, with 9 bases between.

The chain is built from TRBV19 and TRBJ2-1, with D tentatively TRBD2 (5 bases). Germline V gene data show CDR1 as LNHDA and CDR2 as SQIVND (reference sequence). CDR3 size: 13 residues. V was clipped by 5 bases and J by 10 bases, with 15 bases between them. The CDR3 spells CASSVGLEREQFF. CDR3 nucleotides: TGTGCCAGTAGTGTCGGCTTAGAGCGGGAGCAGTTCTTC.

A few counts support this clone. The chain is built from TRBV27 and TRBJ2-5, with D possibly matching TRBD2 (7 bases). This CDR3 has 14 residues. V shed 0 bases and J shed 7 bases, with 12 bases lying between them. CDR1 is MNHEY and CDR2 is SMNVEV in the germline V gene (reference sequence). Here the CDR3 reads CASSLSRGEGTQYF. The CDR3 DNA reads as TGTGCCAGCAGTTTATCGAGGGGGGAGGGGACCCAGTACTTC.

The chain is built from TRBV5-1 and TRBJ1-1, with D maybe TRBD1 (5 bases). CDR3 length equals 14 residues. Germline assignment: CDR1 SGHRS and CDR2 YFSETQ. Trimming left V 0 bases short and J 0 bases short, with 6 bases between. The CDR3 spells CASSLEGLNTEAFF. Written as DNA, the CDR3 is TGCGCCAGCAGCTTGGAGGGGTTGAACACTGAAGCTTTCTTT.